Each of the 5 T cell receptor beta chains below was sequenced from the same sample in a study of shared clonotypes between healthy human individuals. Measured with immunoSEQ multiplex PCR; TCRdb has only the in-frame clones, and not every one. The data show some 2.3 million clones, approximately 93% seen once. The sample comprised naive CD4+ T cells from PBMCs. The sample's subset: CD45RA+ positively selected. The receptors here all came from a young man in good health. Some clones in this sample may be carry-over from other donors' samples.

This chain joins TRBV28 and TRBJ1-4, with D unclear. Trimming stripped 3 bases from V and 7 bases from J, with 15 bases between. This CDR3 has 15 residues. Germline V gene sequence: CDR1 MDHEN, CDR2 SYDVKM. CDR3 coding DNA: TGTGCCAGCAGTTTGGACGGCCCCGGAGCTGAAAAACTGTTTTTT. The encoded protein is CASSLDGPGAEKLFF.

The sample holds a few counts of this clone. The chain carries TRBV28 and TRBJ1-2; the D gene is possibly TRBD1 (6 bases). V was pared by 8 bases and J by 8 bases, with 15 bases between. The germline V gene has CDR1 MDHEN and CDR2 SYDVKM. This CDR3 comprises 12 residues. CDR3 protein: CASYRVGGGYTF. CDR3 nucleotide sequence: TGTGCCAGCTACAGGGTCGGAGGAGGCTACACCTTC.

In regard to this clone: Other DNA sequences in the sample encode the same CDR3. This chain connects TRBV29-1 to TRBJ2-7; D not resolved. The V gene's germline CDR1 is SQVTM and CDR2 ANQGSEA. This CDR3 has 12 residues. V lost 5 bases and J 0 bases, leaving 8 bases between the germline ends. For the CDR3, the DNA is TGCAGCGTTAGAAGGAGCTCCTACGAGCAGTACTTC. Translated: CSVRRSSYEQYF.

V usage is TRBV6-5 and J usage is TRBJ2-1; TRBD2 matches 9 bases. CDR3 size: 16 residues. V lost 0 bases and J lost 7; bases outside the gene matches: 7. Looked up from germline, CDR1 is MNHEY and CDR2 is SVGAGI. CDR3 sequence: CASSYSRTSAPNEQFF. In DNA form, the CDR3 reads TGTGCCAGCAGTTACTCGAGGACTAGCGCCCCGAATGAGCAGTTCTTC.

The CDR3 spells CASSPGRQPNTEAFF. The CDR3 DNA follows: TGTGCCAGCTCACCCGGACGGCAGCCGAACACTGAAGCTTTCTTT. The chain recombines TRBV18 with TRBJ1-1; D is unresolved. The germline CDR1 and CDR2 sequences are KGHSH and LQKENI. This CDR3 spans 15 amino acids. Trimming cost V 3 bases and J 1 base, with 12 bases left between them.